This T cell receptor beta chain was documented in a study of OX40 agonist ivuxolimab in advanced cancers. As for the study in general: Partial responses occurred in Three dose-escalation patients, one with hepatocellular carcinoma and two with cutaneous melanoma.

Repertoires were generated with immunoSEQ multiplex PCR, while TCRdb's copy carries only in-frame clones and drops some. The sample lists more than 60,000 clones, about nine tenths occurring once. A single count supports this clone. With V trimmed by 5 bases and J by 3 bases, 3 bases remained unmatched. This CDR3 comprises 14 residues. CDR1 is SGHAT, CDR2 FQNNGV, per germline. The rearrangement links TRBV11-2 to TRBJ2-5; 10 positions match TRBD2. Specimen: CD4+ or CD8+ T cells sorted from blood, collected in a trial of the OX40 agonist ivuxolimab. The origin of this receptor is an adult with an advanced solid tumor such as melanoma, head and neck, liver or kidney cancer. CDR3 residues: CASSPGLAEETQYF. CDR3 DNA sequence: TGTGCCAGCAGCCCTGGACTAGCGGAAGAGACCCAGTACTTC.